A selection of T cell receptor beta chains follows, all from one sample in a study of Ad26.COV2.S vaccination and SARS-CoV-2 variants. Method: immunoSEQ multiplex PCR; TCRdb's copy keeps in-frame clones and lacks some. The sample lists 350,000 to 400,000 clones; 80% to 90% were seen once. The starting material was peripheral blood, obtained in a trial of Ad26.COV2.S vaccine versus placebo. The origin of the receptors is a person aged 18 to 59 who received the Ad26.COV2.S COVID-19 vaccine or a placebo. Both conserved end residues are part of each CDR3. Each record gives: CDR3 DNA, CDR3 protein, J gene, V gene, clone size, D gene. The D gene is left open where the match is weak. For some rows the clone size is stated as once, few or many, or as a class when expanded; others skip it.

TGTGCCATCCAAGCCGGGACCGTCTATGGCTACACCTTC	CAIQAGTVYGYTF	TRBJ1-2	TRBV10-3	-	-
TGTGCCAGCAGCGTAGAGGGCGGGGAAGAGACCCAGTACTTC	CASSVEGGEETQYF	TRBJ2-5	TRBV9	few	-
TGCAGCGTTGAGCGGGGACAGGGGGCGAACTACGAGCAGTACTTC	CSVERGQGANYEQYF	TRBJ2-7	TRBV29-1	-	TRBD1
TGTGCCAGCAGTGAGTTGTTCCCCTACAGGGCGGGAGATACGCAGTATTTT	CASSELFPYRAGDTQYF	TRBJ2-3	TRBV6-1	-	-
TGTGCCACCAGCAGAGATCTGGCGAACACCGGGGAGCTGTTTTTT	CATSRDLANTGELFF	TRBJ2-2	TRBV15	once	-
TGTGCCAGCAGCCGGCGGACAGGGGACTCCTATAATTCACCCCTCCACTTT	CASSRRTGDSYNSPLHF	TRBJ1-6	TRBV3-1/TRBV3-2	-	TRBD1
TGTGCCAGCAGCTTAGCGGGGGCGAGAGATTCACCCCTCCACTTT	CASSLAGARDSPLHF	TRBJ1-6	TRBV7-6	-	-
TGTGCCAGCAGCAACCGGGGACAGGGGGACAACAATGAGCAGTTCTTC	CASSNRGQGDNNEQFF	TRBJ2-1	TRBV21-1	-	-
TGCGCCAGCAGCCAAGATTGGAGCGGGGTCACAGATACGCAGTATTTT	CASSQDWSGVTDTQYF	TRBJ2-3	TRBV4-1	-	TRBD2
TGTGCCAGCAGCTTAGGCAGGGTGTCACCCCTCCACTTT	CASSLGRVSPLHF	TRBJ1-6	TRBV11-2	-	-
TGTGCCAGCAGGGACTGGGCGCAGCCCCAGCATTTT	CASRDWAQPQHF	TRBJ1-5	TRBV6-5	-	-
TGCGCCAGCAGCTTTGGTAGCGGAGAGACCCAGTACTTC	CASSFGSGETQYF	TRBJ2-5	TRBV5-1	-	-
TGTGCCAGCAGTGAAACTGGGATCTTGACGTCCGAGCAGTACTTC	CASSETGILTSEQYF	TRBJ2-7	TRBV2	-	-
TGTGCCAGCAGCCCTAGCGTGGGGCAGGGCTCCTACGAGCAGTACTTC	CASSPSVGQGSYEQYF	TRBJ2-7	TRBV7-2	-	-
TGTGCCAGCAGCTTGGAGGGACAGGGGGCTACCGGGGAGCTGTTTTTT	CASSLEGQGATGELFF	TRBJ2-2	TRBV5-5	-	TRBD1
TGTGCCAGTAGTATCGGAACGAATAATTCACCCCTCCACTTT	CASSIGTNNSPLHF	TRBJ1-6	TRBV19	-	-
TGTGCCAGCAGTTACCGGGACAGGGTCTATGGCTACACCTTC	CASSYRDRVYGYTF	TRBJ1-2	TRBV6-5	-	TRBD1
TGTGCCAGCCGCGACGGGGGGCAGAACGAGCAGTACTTC	CASRDGGQNEQYF	TRBJ2-7	TRBV6-5	-	-
TGTGCCAGTAGCCGGACGGGGACTAATGAAAAACTGTTTTTT	CASSRTGTNEKLFF	TRBJ1-4	TRBV19	-	-
TGCAGCGTTGAAAAAAGCGAGACCCAGTACTTC	CSVEKSETQYF	TRBJ2-5	TRBV29-1	-	-
TGTGCCAGCAGCCACAACCCAGGGGGGACAGCTGAAGCTTTCTTT	CASSHNPGGTAEAFF	TRBJ1-1	TRBV14	-	TRBD1
TGTGCCAGTAGTATAGATGGGGGAAGGCCCCAGCATTTT	CASSIDGGRPQHF	TRBJ1-5	TRBV19	-	-
TGTGCCAGCAACTCAGGGAAAACCGGGGAGCTGTTTTTT	CASNSGKTGELFF	TRBJ2-2	TRBV6-6	-	-
TGTGCCAGCACCGAGGACGGAAGATCAACTAATGAAAAACTGTTTTTT	CASTEDGRSTNEKLFF	TRBJ1-4	TRBV2	-	-
TGTGCCAGCAGTGAGAGGGGGGCGACCCAGTACTTC	CASSERGATQYF	TRBJ2-5	TRBV2	-	-
TGCGCCAGCAGCTTTCCCGGGGCAGCCAATGAGCAGTTCTTC	CASSFPGAANEQFF	TRBJ2-1	TRBV4-1	once	-
TGTGCCAGTAGTCTCCAGGGGGCTGGTAATGAGCAGTTCTTC	CASSLQGAGNEQFF	TRBJ2-1	TRBV19	-	TRBD1
TGTGCCAGTAGTAGATCCGGGGTTATGAACACCGGGGAGCTGTTTTTT	CASSRSGVMNTGELFF	TRBJ2-2	TRBV19	-	-
TGTGCCAGCAGTTACTCAGGAGCCTACGAGCAGTACTTC	CASSYSGAYEQYF	TRBJ2-7	TRBV6-5	-	-
TGTGCCAGCAGCCCGGTCAGGGTGGGTTTAGCTTTCTTT	CASSPVRVGLAFF	TRBJ1-1	TRBV6-5	-	-
TGCGCCAGCAGCTTGGCCGACCGGGGATACCTGAATGGCTACACCTTC	CASSLADRGYLNGYTF	TRBJ1-2	TRBV5-1	-	-
TGTGCCAGTAGTATAGATCGAGACAGGAGCTCAAGAACCCAGTACTTC	CASSIDRDRSSRTQYF	TRBJ2-5	TRBV19	-	-
TGTGCCAGCAGCTTAGCCGGGACAGGGAGCTTC	CASSLAGTGSF	TRBJ2-7	TRBV5-6	-	TRBD1
TGTGCCAGCAGTGAACAGGGGGCGAGGGGCACAGATACGCAGTATTTT	CASSEQGARGTDTQYF	TRBJ2-3	TRBV2	-	TRBD1
TGTGCCAGCAGCTTAGGAGCGAACACTGAAGCTTTCTTT	CASSLGANTEAFF	TRBJ1-1	TRBV13	-	-